Shown below are 14 T cell receptor beta chains from a single sample sequenced in a study of cytomegalovirus exposure and HLA in healthy donors. Researchers ran the PCR with 60 Vbeta and 13 Jbeta primers. Produced via immunoSEQ multiplex PCR; TCRdb's table is partial and in-frame only. The sample lists some 120,000 clones; around 80% were seen once. The sequenced sample was PBMCs. These TCRs come from a man younger than 35 in good health and CMV-seronegative.

With respect to this clone: The junction departs from the called germline gene at one end, perhaps through a read error. The CDR3 DNA sequence: TGTTCCAGCAGCTTCGCGGGAGGGCCAGTCGGGGAGCTGTTTTTT. Residues: CSSSFAGGPVGELFF. The chain joins TRBV7-9 to TRBJ2-2, with 9 positions matching TRBD2. This CDR3 has 15 amino acids. Germline V gene sequence: CDR1 SEHNR, CDR2 FQNEAQ (reference sequence).

The rearrangement joins TRBV5-1 to TRBJ2-1, with 12 bases that match TRBD2. CDR1 is SGHRS, CDR2 YFSETQ, per germline. V gave up 4 bases and J gave up 7 bases; unmatched junction bases: 6. The CDR3 has 15 residues. The CDR3 bases are TGCGCCAGCAGCCTAGCGGGAGGGCCGGGTAATGAGCAGTTCTTC. This codes for CASSLAGGPGNEQFF.

The chain links TRBV6-4 to TRBJ1-6; D is possibly TRBD1 (6 bases). From germline, CDR1 is MRHNA and CDR2 SNTAGT. The CDR3 is 16 residues long. V was shortened by 6 bases and J by 3 bases, with 15 bases between the two germline ends. The CDR3 sequence: CASSEGPTGYNSPLHF. DNA for the CDR3: TGTGCCAGCAGCGAGGGACCGACAGGCTATAATTCACCCCTCCACTTT.

The chain carries TRBV2 and TRBJ1-1; 8 bases map to TRBD1. The CDR3 has 15 amino acids. Germline lookup yields CDR1 SNHLY and CDR2 FYNNEI. With 6 bases clipped from V and 7 bases from J, the junction kept 13 bases outside the gene matches. The CDR3 here is CASRPTTGGRFEAFF. In DNA, the CDR3 is TGTGCCAGCAGGCCCACCACAGGGGGGCGATTTGAAGCTTTCTTT.

This sequence joins TRBV28 and TRBJ2-3; 9 nucleotides line up with TRBD2. V lost 3 bases, J lost 7 bases, and 8 bases stayed unmatched. The germline gives CDR1 MDHEN, CDR2 SYDVKM. The CDR3 extends over 15 amino acids. In nucleotides, the CDR3 is TGTGCCAGCAGTTTGGCTGCGGGAGGGCCGAATACGCAGTATTTT. Protein: CASSLAAGGPNTQYF.

The CDR3 nucleotides read TGTGCCACCAGCAGAGATCTGGTAGCGGGAGTCGAAGAGACCCAGTACTTC. This codes for CATSRDLVAGVEETQYF. The rearrangement uses TRBV15 and TRBJ2-5; 9 bases line up with TRBD2. The trim removed 0 bases at V and 3 bases at J, leaving 8 bases unmatched. This CDR3 spans 17 amino acids. The germline CDR1 and CDR2 sequences are LNHNV and YYDKDF (reference sequence).

The V gene is TRBV28, the J gene TRBJ1-1, with 8 nucleotides matching TRBD1. With V trimmed by 5 bases and J by 5 bases, 7 bases remained unmatched. The CDR3 sequence is 14 residues long. CDR1 is MDHEN, CDR2 SYDVKM, per germline. The CDR3 DNA follows: TGTGCCAGCAGTCGGGACAGGAGCCGAACTGAAGCTTTCTTT. It translates to CASSRDRSRTEAFF. Full variable domain (rest looked up from reference TRBV28 and TRBJ1-1): DVKVTQSSRYLVKRTGEKVFLECVQDMDHENMFWYRQDPGLGLRLIYFSYDVKMKEKGDIPEGYSVSREKKERFSLILESASTNQTSMYLCASSRDRSRTEAFFGQGTRLTVV.

J is TRBJ1-3 and V is TRBV18; tentative D call: TRBD1 (5 bases). The CDR3 totals 13 residues. CDR1 and CDR2 from the germline V gene are KGHSH and LQKENI. The ends were cut back, 4 bases at V and 8 bases at J, with 12 bases in the middle. DNA for the CDR3: TGTGCCAGCTCACTGGACATGGTTGACACCATATATTTT. It yields the protein CASSLDMVDTIYF.

V gene TRBV4-2 combines with J gene TRBJ2-1, with D unclear. The CDR3 length is 14 residues. Germline V gene lookup returns CDR1 LGHNA and CDR2 YNFKEQ. V shed 4 bases and J shed 10 bases, with 17 bases lying between them. CDR3 sequence: CASSLALLAREQFF. The CDR3 DNA sequence: TGTGCCAGCAGCCTCGCCTTGTTGGCTAGGGAGCAGTTCTTC.

The V gene is TRBV5-6, the J gene TRBJ1-1; perhaps TRBD1 as D (6 bases). This CDR3 is built from 12 residues. The V end lost 4 bases, the J end lost 10 bases, and 14 bases lay between the germline ends. Germline CDR1 reads SGHDT; CDR2 reads YYEEEE. The CDR3 region has the DNA TGTGCCAGCAGCCTAATCGCAGGGGTAGCTTTCTTT. Translation gives CASSLIAGVAFF.

This clone has only a few counts. The chain is built from TRBV19 and TRBJ2-5, with D uncertain. The CDR3 has 13 residues. Between the trimmed V and J ends, which lost 3 bases and 5 bases, there was a span of 10 bases. The germline gives CDR1 LNHDA, CDR2 SQIVND (reference sequence). DNA of the CDR3: TGTGCCAGTAGTATTTCTGGGCCGGAGACCCAGTACTTC. Protein product: CASSISGPETQYF.

This clone was counted a few times. The chain recombines TRBV6-5 with TRBJ2-7; D possibly corresponds to TRBD2 (6 bases). CDR1 is MNHEY and CDR2 is SVGAGI in the germline V gene. V lost 2 bases and J 1 base, leaving 9 bases between the germline ends. This CDR3 has 14 amino acids. The CDR3 loop is CASSYGRGSYEQYF. The CDR3 DNA sequence: TGTGCCAGCAGTTACGGACGGGGGTCCTACGAGCAGTACTTC.

This clone was picked up a small number of times. The chain couples TRBV9 to TRBJ1-2; D remains unclear. Trimming pared 1 base from V and 8 bases from J, leaving 12 bases between. This CDR3 comprises 13 residues. Germline V gene sequence: CDR1 SGDLS, CDR2 YYNGEE. For the CDR3, the DNA is TGTGCCAGCAGCGTAACTCCCCTTGCCGGCTACACCTTC. Protein sequence: CASSVTPLAGYTF.

This rearrangement joins TRBV5-4 to TRBJ1-1; D unresolved. Trimming stripped 4 bases from V and 2 bases from J, with 12 bases between. CDR3 length: 14 residues. The germline V gene has CDR1 SGHNT and CDR2 YYREEE (reference sequence). CDR3 region: CASSLGAINTEAFF. CDR3 nucleotide sequence: TGTGCCAGCAGCCTGGGCGCGATCAACACTGAAGCTTTCTTT.